The present T cell receptor beta chain was sequenced within a study of PD-1 blockade in classical Hodgkin lymphoma. The method was immunoSEQ multiplex PCR; TCRdb's version includes in-frame clones alone and lacks a portion of them. In the table there are about 40,000 clones, 76% of which are singletons. Every single patient, without exception, relapsed after autologous stem cell transplantation, and brentuximab vedotin exposure varied. CDR1 is LNHDA, CDR2 SQIVND, per germline (reference sequence). Trimming removed 7 bases at V and 5 bases at J, with 20 bases between. CDR3 size: 15 residues. This clone was detected once.

The chain links TRBV19 to TRBJ2-5; D might be TRBD2 (6 bases). This TCR derives from a human donor with classical Hodgkin lymphoma. The sequenced sample was peripheral blood mononuclear cells (PBMCs), obtained at baseline. The CDR3 reads CASKYRGILGETQYF. CDR3 nucleotide sequence: TGTGCCAGTAAATACCGGGGGATCCTCGGGGAGACCCAGTACTTC.